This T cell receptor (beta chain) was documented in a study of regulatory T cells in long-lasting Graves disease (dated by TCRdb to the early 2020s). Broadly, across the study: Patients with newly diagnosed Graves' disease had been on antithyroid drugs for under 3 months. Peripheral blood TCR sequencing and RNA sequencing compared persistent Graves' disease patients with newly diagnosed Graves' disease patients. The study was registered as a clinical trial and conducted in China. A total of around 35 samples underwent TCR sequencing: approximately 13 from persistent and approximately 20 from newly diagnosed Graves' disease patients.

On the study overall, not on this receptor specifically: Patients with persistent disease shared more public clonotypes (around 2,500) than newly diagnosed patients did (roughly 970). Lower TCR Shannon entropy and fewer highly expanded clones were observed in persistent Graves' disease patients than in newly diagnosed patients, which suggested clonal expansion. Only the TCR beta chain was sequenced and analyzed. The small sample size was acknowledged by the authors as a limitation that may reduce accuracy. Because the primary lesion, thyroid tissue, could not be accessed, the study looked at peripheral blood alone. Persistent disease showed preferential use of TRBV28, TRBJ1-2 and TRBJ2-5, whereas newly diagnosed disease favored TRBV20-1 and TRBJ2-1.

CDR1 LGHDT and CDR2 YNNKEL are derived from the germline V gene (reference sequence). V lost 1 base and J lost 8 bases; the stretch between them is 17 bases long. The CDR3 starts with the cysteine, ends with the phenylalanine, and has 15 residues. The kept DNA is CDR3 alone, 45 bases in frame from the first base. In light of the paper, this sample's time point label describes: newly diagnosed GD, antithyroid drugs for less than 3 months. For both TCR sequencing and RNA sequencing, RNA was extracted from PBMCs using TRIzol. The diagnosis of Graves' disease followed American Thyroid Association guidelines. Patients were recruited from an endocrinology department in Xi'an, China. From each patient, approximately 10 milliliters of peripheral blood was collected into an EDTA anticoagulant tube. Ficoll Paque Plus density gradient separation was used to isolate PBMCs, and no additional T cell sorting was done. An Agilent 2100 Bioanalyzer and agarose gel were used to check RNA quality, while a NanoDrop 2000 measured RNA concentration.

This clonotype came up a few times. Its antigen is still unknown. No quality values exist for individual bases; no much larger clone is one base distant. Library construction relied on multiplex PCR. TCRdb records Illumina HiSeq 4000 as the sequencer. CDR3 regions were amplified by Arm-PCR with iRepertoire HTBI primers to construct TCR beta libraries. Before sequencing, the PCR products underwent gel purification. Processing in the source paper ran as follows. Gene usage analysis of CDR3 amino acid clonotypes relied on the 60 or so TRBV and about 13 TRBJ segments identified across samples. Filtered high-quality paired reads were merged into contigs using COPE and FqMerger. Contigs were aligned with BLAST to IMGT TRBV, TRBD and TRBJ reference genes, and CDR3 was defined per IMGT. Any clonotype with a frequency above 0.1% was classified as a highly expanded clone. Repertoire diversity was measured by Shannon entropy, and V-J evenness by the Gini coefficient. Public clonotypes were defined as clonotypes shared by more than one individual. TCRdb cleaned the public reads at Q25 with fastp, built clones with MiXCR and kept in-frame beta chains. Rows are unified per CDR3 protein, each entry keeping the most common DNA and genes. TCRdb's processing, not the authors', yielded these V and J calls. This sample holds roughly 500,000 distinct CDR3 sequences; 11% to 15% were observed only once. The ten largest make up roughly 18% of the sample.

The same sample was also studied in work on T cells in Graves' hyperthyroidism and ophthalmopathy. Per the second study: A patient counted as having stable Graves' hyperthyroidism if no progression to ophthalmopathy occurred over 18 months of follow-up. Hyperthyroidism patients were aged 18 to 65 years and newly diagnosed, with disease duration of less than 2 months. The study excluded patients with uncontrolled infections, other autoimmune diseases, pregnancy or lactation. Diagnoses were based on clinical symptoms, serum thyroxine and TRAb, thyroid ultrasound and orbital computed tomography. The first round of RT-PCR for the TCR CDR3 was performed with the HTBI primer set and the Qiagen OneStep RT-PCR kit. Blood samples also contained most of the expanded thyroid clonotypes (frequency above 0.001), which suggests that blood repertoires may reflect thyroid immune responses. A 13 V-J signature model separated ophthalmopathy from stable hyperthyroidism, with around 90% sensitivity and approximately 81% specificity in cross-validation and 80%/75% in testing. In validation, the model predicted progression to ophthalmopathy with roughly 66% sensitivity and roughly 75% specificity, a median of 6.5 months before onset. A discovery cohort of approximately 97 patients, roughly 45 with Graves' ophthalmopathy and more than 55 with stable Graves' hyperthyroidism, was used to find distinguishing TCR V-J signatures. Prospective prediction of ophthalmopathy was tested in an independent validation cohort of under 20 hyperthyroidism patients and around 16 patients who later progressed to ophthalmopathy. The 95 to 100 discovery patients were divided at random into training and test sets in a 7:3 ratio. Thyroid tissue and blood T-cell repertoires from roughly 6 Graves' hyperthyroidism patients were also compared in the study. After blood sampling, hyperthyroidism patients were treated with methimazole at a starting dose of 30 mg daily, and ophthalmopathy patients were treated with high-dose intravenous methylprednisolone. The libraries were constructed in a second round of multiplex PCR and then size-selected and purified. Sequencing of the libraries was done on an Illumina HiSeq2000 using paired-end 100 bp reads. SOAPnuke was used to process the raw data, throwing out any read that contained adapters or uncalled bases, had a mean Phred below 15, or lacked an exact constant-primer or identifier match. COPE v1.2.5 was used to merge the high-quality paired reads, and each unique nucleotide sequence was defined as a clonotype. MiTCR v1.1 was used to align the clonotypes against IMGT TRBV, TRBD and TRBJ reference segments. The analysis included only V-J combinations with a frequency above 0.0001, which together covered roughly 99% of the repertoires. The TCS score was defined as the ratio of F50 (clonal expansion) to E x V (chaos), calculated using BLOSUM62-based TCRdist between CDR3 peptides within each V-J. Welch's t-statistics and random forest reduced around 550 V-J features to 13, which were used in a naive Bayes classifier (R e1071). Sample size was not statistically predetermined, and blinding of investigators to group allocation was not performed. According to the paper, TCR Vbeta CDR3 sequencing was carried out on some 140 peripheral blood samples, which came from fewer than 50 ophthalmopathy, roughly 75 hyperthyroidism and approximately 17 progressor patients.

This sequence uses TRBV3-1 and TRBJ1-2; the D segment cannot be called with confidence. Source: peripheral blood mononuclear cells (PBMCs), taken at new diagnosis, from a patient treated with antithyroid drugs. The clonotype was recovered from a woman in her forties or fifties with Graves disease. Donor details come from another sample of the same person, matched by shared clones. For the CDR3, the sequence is CASSQGRLTAAGYTF. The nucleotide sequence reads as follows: TGTGCCAGCAGCCAAGGACGTCTTACTGCAGCGGGCTACACCTTC.